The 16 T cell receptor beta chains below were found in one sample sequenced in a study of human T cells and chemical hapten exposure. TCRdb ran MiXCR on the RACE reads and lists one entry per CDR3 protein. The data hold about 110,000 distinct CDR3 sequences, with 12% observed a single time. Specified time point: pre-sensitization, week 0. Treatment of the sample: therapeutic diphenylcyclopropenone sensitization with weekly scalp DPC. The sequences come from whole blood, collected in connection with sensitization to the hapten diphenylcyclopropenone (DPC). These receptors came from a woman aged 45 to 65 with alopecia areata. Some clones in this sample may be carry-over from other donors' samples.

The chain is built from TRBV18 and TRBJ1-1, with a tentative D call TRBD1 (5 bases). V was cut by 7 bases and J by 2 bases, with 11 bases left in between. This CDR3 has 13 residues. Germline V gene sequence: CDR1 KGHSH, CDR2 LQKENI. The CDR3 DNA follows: TGTGCCAGCTTAACGGGGACTAACACTGAAGCTTTCTTT. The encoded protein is CASLTGTNTEAFF.

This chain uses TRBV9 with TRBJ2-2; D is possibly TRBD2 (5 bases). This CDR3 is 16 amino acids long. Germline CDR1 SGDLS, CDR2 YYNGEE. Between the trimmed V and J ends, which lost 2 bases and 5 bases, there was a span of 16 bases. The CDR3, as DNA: TGTGCCAGCAGCGTGCTCGCCGCGGGTTCTACCGGGGAGCTGTTTTTT. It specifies CASSVLAAGSTGELFF.

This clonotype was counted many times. The CDR3 here is CASSPGTGYPEQYF. The CDR3 region has the DNA TGTGCCAGCAGCCCCGGGACAGGGTACCCCGAGCAGTACTTC. V usage is TRBV7-6 and J usage is TRBJ2-7, with TRBD1 matching over 9 bases. V dropped 5 bases and J dropped 6; count of bases not matched to a gene: 8. The CDR3 loop spans 14 amino acids. Germline V gene data show CDR1 as SGHVS and CDR2 as FNYEAQ. The full variable domain, with the rest looked up from reference TRBV7-6 and TRBJ2-7, is GAGVSQSPRYKVTKRGQDVALRCDPISGHVSLYWYRQALGQGPEFLTYFNYEAQQDKSGLPNDRFSAERPEGSISTLTIQRTEQRDSAMYRCASSPGTGYPEQYFGPGTRLTVT.

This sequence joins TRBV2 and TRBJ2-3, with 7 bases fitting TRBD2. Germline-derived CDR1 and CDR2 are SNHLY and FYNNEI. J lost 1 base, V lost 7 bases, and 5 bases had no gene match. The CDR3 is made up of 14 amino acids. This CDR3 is CASKASGGTDTQYF. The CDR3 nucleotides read TGTGCCAGCAAAGCTAGCGGCGGCACAGATACGCAGTATTTT.

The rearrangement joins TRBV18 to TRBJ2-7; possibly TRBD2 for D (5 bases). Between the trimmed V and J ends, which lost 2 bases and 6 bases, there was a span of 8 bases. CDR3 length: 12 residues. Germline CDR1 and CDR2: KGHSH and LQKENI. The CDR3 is CASSPAGREQYF. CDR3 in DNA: TGTGCCAGCTCACCAGCGGGTCGCGAGCAGTACTTC. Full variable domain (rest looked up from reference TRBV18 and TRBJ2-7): NAGVMQNPRHLVRRRGQEARLRCSPMKGHSHVYWYRQLPEEGLKFMVYLQKENIIDESGMPKERFSAEFPKEGPSILRIQQVVRGDSAAYFCASSPAGREQYFGPGTRLTVT.

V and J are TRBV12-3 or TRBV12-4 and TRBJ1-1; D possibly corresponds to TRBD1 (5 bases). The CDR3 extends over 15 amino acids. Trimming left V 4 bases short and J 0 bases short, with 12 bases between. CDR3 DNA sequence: TGTGCCAGCAGTTCCCACCAAGGGGTGAACACTGAAGCTTTCTTT. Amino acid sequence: CASSSHQGVNTEAFF.

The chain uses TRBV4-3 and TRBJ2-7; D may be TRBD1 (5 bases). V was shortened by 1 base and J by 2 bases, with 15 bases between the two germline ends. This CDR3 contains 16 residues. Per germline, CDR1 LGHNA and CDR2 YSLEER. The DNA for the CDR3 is TGCGCCAGCAGCCAAGCTAGACAGTCGGGCCCCTACGAGCAGTACTTC. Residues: CASSQARQSGPYEQYF.

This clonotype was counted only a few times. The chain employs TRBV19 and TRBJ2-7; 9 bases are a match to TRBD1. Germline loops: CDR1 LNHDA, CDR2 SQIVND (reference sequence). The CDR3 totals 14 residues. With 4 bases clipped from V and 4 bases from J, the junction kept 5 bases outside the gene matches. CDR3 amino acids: CASSNRDRAYEQYF. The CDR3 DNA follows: TGTGCCAGTAGTAACCGGGACAGGGCTTACGAGCAGTACTTC. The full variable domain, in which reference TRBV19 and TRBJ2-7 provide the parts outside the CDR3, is DGGITQSPKYLFRKEGQNVTLSCEQNLNHDAMYWYRQDPGQGLRLIYYSQIVNDFQKGDIAEGYSVSREKKESFPLTVTSAQKNPTAFYLCASSNRDRAYEQYFGPGTRLTVT.

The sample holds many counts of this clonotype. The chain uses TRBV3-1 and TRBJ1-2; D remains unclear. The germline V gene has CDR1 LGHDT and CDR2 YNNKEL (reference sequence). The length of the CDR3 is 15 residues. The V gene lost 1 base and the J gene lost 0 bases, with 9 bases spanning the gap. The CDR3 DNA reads TGTGCCAGCAGCCAAGGAGGCCGAACTAACTATGGCTACACCTTC. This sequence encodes CASSQGGRTNYGYTF.

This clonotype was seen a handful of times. CDR3 in DNA: TGTGCCAGCAGATATATGCGGGGACAGGGCCTCTACTATAATTCACCCCTCCACTTT. This encodes CASRYMRGQGLYYNSPLHF. The gene calls are TRBV5-5 and TRBJ1-6; 9 bases line up with TRBD1. V dropped 5 bases and J dropped 3; count of bases not matched to a gene: 15. Germline assignment: CDR1 SGHKS and CDR2 YYEKEE (reference sequence). The CDR3 covers 19 residues.

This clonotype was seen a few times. In DNA, the CDR3 is TGTGCCAGCAGTTACAGAACGCAATTACGGGCGAACACTGAAGCTTTCTTT. It specifies CASSYRTQLRANTEAFF. The V gene is TRBV6-2 or TRBV6-3, the J gene TRBJ1-1; D unresolved. CDR1 is MNHEY, CDR2 SVGEGT, per germline. V lost 2 bases and J 1 base, leaving 17 bases between the germline ends. The CDR3 sequence is 17 residues long.

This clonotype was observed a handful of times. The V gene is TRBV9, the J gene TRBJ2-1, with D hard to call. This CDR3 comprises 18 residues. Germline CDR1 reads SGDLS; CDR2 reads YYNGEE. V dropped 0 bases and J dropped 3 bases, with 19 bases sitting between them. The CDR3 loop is CASSVDGLAGQVYNEQFF. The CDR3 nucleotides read TGTGCCAGCAGCGTAGACGGCTTAGCTGGGCAAGTCTACAATGAGCAGTTCTTC.

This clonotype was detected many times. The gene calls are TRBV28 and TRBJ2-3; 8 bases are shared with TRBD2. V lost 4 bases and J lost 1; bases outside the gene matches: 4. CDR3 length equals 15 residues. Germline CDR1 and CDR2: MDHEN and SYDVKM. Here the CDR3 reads CASSSPAGGTDTQYF. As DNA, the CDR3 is TGTGCCAGCAGTTCGCCAGCGGGAGGCACAGATACGCAGTATTTT.

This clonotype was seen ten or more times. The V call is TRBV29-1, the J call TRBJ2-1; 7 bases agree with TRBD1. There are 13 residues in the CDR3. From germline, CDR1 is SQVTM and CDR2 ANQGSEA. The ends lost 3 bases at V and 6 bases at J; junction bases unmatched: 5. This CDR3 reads CSVDRTGVNEQFF. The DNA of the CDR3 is TGCAGCGTTGACCGGACAGGTGTCAATGAGCAGTTCTTC.

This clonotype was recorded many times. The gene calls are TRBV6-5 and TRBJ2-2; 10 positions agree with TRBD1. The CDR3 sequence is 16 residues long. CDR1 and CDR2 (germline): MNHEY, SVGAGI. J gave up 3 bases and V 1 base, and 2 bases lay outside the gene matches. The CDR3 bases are TGTGCCAGCAGTTACTTTGGGACAGGGGACACCGGGGAGCTGTTTTTT. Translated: CASSYFGTGDTGELFF.

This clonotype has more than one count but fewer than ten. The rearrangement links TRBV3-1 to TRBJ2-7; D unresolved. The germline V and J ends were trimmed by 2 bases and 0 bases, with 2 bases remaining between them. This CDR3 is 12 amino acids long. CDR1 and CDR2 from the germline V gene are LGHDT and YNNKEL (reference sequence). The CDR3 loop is CASSQRSYEQYF. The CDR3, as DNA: TGTGCCAGCAGCCAACGCTCCTACGAGCAGTACTTC.